The 5 T cell receptor beta chains presented below share a single source sample, sequenced in a study of radiotherapy plus CTLA-4 blockade in lung cancer. Produced via immunoSEQ multiplex PCR; TCRdb's table is partial and in-frame only. The data show 40,000 to 50,000 clones, approximately 78% seen once. The sequenced sample was peripheral blood, obtained from a patient treated with radiotherapy plus ipilimumab. Receptors were obtained from a human donor with non-small cell lung cancer who had stable disease on radiotherapy plus ipilimumab.

The V gene is TRBV19, the J gene TRBJ2-1, with TRBD2 matching 8 bases. The CDR3 has 15 residues. J was trimmed by 4 bases and V by 1 base; bases with no gene match: 3. Germline-derived CDR1 and CDR2 are LNHDA and SQIVND (reference sequence). CDR3 in DNA: TGTGCCAGTAGTATAGGCGGGAGGAATTACAATGAGCAGTTCTTC. Translation gives CASSIGGRNYNEQFF.

The sample holds a few counts of this clone. The V and J genes are TRBV5-4 and TRBJ2-7, with TRBD2 matching over 7 bases. The CDR3 has 15 amino acids. After removal of 2 bases from V and 5 bases from J, the junction contained 10 bases not matched to a gene. Germline V CDR1 and CDR2: SGHNT, YYREEE (reference sequence). This CDR3 is CASSFGGGSAHEQYF. CDR3 coding DNA: TGTGCCAGCAGCTTTGGAGGCGGGAGCGCCCACGAGCAGTACTTC.

This chain joins TRBV28 and TRBJ2-7; D gene ambiguous. V lost 1 base, J lost 1 base, and 11 bases lay in between. The CDR3 covers 15 residues. CDR1 MDHEN and CDR2 SYDVKM come from the germline V gene. CDR3: CASSLSLTGSYEQYF. CDR3 coding DNA: TGTGCCAGCAGTTTATCCCTGACTGGGTCCTACGAGCAGTACTTC.

The J gene is TRBJ2-1, the V gene TRBV19; D is ambiguous. The germline V gene has CDR1 LNHDA and CDR2 SQIVND (reference sequence). This CDR3 is 15 amino acids long. With 3 bases removed from V and 2 bases from J, the gap between germline ends came to 11 bases. The chain's CDR3 is CASSIGGYPYNEQFF. The CDR3 DNA reads as TGTGCCAGTAGTATTGGCGGTTACCCCTACAATGAGCAGTTCTTC.

This clone came up a few times. The chain links TRBV6-1 to TRBJ2-2; possible D gene TRBD1, 5 bases. The CDR3 is 13 residues long. Germline loops: CDR1 MNHNS, CDR2 SASEGT. Deletions cut 7 bases from V and 3 bases from J, with 9 bases between. The CDR3 DNA follows: TGTGCCAGCACACGCAGGGACACCGGGGAGCTGTTTTTT. Translated: CASTRRDTGELFF.